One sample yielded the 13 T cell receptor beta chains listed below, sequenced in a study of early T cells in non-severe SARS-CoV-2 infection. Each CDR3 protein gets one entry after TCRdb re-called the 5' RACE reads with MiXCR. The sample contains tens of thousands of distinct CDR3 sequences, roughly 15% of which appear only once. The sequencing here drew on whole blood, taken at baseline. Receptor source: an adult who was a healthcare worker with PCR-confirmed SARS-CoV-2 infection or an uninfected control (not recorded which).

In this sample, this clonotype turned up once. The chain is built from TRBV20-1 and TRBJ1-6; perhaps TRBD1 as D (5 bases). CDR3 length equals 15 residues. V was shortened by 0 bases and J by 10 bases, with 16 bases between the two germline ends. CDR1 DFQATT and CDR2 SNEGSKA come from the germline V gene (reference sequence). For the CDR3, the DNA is TGCAGTGCTAGAGATTCGGGCCCCGGGGCATCACCCCTCCACTTT. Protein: CSARDSGPGASPLHF.

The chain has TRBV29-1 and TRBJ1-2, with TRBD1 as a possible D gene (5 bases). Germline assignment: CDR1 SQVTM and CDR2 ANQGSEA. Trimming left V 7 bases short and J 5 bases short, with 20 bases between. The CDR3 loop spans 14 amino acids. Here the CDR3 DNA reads TGCAGCGCTACCTCCCGGACATTTCATTATGGCTACACCTTC. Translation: CSATSRTFHYGYTF.

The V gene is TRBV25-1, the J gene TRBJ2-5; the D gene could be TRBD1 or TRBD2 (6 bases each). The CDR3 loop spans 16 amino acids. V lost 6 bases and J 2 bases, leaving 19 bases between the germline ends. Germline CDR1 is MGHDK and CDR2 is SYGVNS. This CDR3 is CASSKIEGGWQETQYF. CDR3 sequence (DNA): TGTGCCAGCAGCAAAATTGAAGGGGGGTGGCAAGAGACCCAGTACTTC.

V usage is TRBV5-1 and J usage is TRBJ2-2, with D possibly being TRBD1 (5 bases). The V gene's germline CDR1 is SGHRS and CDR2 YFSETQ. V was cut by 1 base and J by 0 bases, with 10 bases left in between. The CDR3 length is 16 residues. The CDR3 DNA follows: TGCGCCAGCAGCTTGATGGGGCCCCCGAACACCGGGGAGCTGTTTTTT. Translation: CASSLMGPPNTGELFF.

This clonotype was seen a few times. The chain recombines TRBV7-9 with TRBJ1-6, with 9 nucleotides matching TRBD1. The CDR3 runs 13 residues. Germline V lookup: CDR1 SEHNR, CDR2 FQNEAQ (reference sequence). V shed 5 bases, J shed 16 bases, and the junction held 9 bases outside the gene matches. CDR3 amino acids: CASSVPTGGVLHF. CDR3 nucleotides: TGTGCCAGCAGCGTCCCGACAGGGGGGGTACTCCACTTT.

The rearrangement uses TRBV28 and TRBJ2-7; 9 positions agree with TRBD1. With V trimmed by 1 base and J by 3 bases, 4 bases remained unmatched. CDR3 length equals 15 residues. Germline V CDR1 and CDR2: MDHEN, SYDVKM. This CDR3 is CASSLLGQGRYEQYF. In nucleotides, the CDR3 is TGTGCCAGCAGTTTATTGGGACAGGGCCGCTACGAGCAGTACTTC.

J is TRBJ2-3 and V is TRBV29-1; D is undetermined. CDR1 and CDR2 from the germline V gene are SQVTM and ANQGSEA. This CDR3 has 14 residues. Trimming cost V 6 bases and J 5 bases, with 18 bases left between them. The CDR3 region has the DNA TGCAGCGTACCGAGGTCCGGGTTTGAAGATACGCAGTATTTT. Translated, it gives CSVPRSGFEDTQYF.

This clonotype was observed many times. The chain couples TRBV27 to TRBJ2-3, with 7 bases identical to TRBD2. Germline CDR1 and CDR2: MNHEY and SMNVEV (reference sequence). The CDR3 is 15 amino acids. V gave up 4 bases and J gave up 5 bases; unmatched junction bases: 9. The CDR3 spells CASSSPRGEGDTQYF. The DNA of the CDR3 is TGTGCCAGCAGTTCACCTCGAGGGGAGGGAGATACGCAGTATTTT.

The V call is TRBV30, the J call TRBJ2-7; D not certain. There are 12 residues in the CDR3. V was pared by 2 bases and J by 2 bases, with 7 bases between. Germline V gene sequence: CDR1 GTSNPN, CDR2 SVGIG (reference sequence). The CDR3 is CAWSPGPYEQYF. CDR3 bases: TGTGCCTGGAGTCCGGGTCCCTACGAGCAGTACTTC.

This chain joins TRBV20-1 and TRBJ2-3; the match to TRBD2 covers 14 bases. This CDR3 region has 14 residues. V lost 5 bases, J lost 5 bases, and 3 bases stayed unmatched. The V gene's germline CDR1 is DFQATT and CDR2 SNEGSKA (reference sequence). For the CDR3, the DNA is TGCAGTGCTGGGACTAGCGGGAGTGTAGATACGCAGTATTTT. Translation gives CSAGTSGSVDTQYF.

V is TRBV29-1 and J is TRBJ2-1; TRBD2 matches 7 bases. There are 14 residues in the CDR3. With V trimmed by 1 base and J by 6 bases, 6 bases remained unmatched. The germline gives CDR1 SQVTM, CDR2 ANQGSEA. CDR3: CSVEGGSYSNEQFF. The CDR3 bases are TGCAGCGTTGAAGGCGGGAGTTACTCCAATGAGCAGTTCTTC.

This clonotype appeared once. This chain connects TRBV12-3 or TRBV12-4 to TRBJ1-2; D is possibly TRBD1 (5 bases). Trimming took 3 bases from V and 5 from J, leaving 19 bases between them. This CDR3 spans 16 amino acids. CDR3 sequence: CASSFRSQTANYGYTF. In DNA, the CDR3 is TGTGCCAGCAGTTTCAGGAGCCAGACAGCAAATTATGGCTACACCTTC.

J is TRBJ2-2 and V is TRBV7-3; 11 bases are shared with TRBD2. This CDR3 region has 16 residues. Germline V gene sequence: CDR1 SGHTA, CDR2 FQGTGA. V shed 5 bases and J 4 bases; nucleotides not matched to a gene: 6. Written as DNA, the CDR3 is TGTGCCAGCAGCCTCTCGACTAGCGGGGCCACCGGGGAGCTGTTTTTT. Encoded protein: CASSLSTSGATGELFF.